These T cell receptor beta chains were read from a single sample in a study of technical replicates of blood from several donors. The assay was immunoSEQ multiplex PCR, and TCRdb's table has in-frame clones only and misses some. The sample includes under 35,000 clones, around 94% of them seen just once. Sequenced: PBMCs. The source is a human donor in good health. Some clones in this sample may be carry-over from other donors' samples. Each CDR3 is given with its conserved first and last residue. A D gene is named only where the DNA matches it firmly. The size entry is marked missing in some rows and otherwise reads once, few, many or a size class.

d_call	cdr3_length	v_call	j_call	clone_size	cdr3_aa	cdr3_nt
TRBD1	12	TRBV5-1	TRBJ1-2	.	CASSLGQHGYTF	TGCGCCAGCAGCCTGGGACAGCATGGCTACACCTTC
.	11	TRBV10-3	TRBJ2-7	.	CAIASGDEQYF	TGTGCCATAGCGTCCGGCGATGAGCAGTACTTC
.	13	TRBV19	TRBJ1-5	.	CASSMEGNQPQHF	TGTGCCAGTAGTATGGAGGGGAATCAGCCCCAGCATTTT
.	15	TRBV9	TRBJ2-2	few	CASSVFKGDTGELFF	TGTGCCAGCAGCGTCTTCAAGGGGGACACCGGGGAGCTGTTTTTT
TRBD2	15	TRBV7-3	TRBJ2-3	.	CASSSLAGGTDTQYF	TGTGCCAGCAGCTCACTAGCGGGAGGCACAGATACGCAGTATTTT
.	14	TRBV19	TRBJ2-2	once	CASSTGQTTGELFF	TGTGCCAGTAGTACAGGACAGACCACCGGGGAGCTGTTTTTT
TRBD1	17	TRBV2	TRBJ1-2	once	CASSDPGQGARSYGYTF	TGTGCCAGCAGTGACCCGGGACAGGGGGCTCGCTCTTATGGCTACACCTTC
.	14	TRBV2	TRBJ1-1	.	CASSESSTGRGAFF	TGTGCCAGCAGTGAATCAAGTACGGGGAGGGGAGCTTTCTTT
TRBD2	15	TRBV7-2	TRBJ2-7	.	CASSLEWGGTTVQYF	TGTGCCAGCAGCTTAGAGTGGGGCGGGACTACCGTGCAGTACTTC
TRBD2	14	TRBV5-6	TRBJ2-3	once	CASSSGAGTDTQYF	TGTGCCAGCAGCAGCGGGGCCGGCACAGATACGCAGTATTTT
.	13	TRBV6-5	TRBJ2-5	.	CASSPPPFGTQYF	TGTGCCAGCAGCCCACCCCCCTTCGGGACCCAGTACTTC
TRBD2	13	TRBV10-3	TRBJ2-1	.	CAIASGVDNEQFF	TGTGCCATCGCTAGCGGAGTTGACAATGAGCAGTTCTTC
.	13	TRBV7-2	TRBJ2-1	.	CASSLGQINEQFF	TGTGCCAGCAGCCTGGGACAAATCAATGAGCAGTTCTTC
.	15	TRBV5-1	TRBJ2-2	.	CASSVGTQNTGELFF	TGCGCCAGCAGCGTCGGGACACAGAACACCGGGGAGCTGTTTTTT
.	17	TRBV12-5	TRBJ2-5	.	CASGLPLTRPGRETQYF	TGTGCTAGTGGTTTGCCTTTGACACGACCCGGGAGAGAGACCCAGTACTTC
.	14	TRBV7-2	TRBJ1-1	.	CASTAERGRTEAFF	TGTGCCAGCACCGCGGAAAGGGGTCGCACTGAAGCTTTCTTT
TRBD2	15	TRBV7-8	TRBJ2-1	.	CASSRSGTSGAGWLF	TGTGCCAGCAGCCGCTCCGGGACTAGCGGGGCCGGCTGGCTCTTC
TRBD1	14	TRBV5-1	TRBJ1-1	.	CASSFGTGYTEAFF	TGCGCCAGCAGCTTCGGGACAGGGTACACTGAAGCTTTCTTT
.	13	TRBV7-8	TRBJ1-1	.	CASSAQGNTEAFF	TGTGCCAGCAGCGCACAGGGGAACACTGAAGCTTTCTTT
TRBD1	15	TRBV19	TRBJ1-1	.	CASSLRQGVSTEAFF	TGTGCCAGTAGTCTACGACAGGGTGTGAGCACTGAAGCTTTCTTT
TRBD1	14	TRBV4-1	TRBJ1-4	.	CASSRTGANEKLFF	TGCGCCAGCAGCCGGACAGGGGCAAATGAAAAACTGTTTTTT
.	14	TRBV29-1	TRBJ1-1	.	CSVEILAVNTEAFF	TGCAGCGTTGAAATATTAGCGGTGAACACTGAAGCTTTCTTT
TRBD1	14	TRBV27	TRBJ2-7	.	CASSPDRGGYEQYF	TGTGCCAGCAGTCCCGACAGGGGAGGTTACGAGCAGTACTTC
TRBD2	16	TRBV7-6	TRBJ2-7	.	CASSPRLADGAYEQYF	TGTGCCAGCAGCCCAAGACTAGCGGACGGGGCCTACGAGCAGTACTTC
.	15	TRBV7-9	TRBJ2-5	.	CASSLAGQGRETQYF	TGTGCCAGCAGCTTAGCTGGGCAGGGCAGGGAGACCCAGTACTTC
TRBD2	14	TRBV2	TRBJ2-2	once	CASRLAENTGELFF	TGTGCCAGCAGACTAGCGGAGAACACCGGGGAGCTGTTTTTT
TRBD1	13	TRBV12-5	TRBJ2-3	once	CASGRQGPDTQYF	TGTGCTAGTGGACGACAGGGCCCAGATACGCAGTATTTT
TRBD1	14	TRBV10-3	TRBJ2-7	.	CAISARDRDYEQYF	TGTGCCATCAGTGCCCGGGACAGGGATTACGAGCAGTACTTC
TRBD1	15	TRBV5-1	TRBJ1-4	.	CASSLPGTGSEKLFF	TGCGCCAGCAGCTTACCCGGGACAGGGAGCGAAAAACTGTTTTTT
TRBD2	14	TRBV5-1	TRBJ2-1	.	CASRAGVVYNEQFF	TGCGCCAGCAGAGCGGGAGTGGTTTACAATGAGCAGTTCTTC
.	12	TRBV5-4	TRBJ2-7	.	CASSWDNYEQYF	TGTGCCAGCAGCTGGGACAACTACGAGCAGTACTTC
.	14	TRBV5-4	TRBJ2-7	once	CASTRAGERYEQYF	TGTGCCAGCACCCGGGCAGGGGAGAGATACGAGCAGTACTTC
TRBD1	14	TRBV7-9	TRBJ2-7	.	CASTYRDSPYEQYF	TGTGCCAGCACCTACCGGGACAGCCCCTACGAGCAGTACTTC
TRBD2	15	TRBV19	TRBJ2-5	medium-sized	CASSQGSSGSETQYF	TGTGCCAGTAGCCAGGGTTCTAGCGGGAGTGAGACCCAGTACTTC
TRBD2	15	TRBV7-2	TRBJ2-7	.	CASSLTSGYAYEQYF	TGTGCCAGCAGCTTGACTAGCGGGTACGCCTACGAGCAGTACTTC
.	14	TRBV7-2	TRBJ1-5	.	CASSLQGSNQPQHF	TGTGCCAGCAGCTTACAGGGAAGCAATCAGCCCCAGCATTTT
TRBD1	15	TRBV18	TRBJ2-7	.	CASSPDSRGLHEQYF	TGTGCCAGCTCACCCGACTCAAGGGGGCTACACGAGCAGTACTTC
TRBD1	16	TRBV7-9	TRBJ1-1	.	CASSHRQGRNNTEAFF	TGTGCCAGCAGTCACCGACAGGGGCGAAACAACACTGAAGCTTTCTTT
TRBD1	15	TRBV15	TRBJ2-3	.	CATSETRGSTDTQYF	TGTGCCACCAGTGAGACCAGGGGGAGCACAGATACGCAGTATTTT
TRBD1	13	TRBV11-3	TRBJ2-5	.	CASSSGQQETQYF	TGTGCCAGCAGCTCGGGACAGCAAGAGACCCAGTACTTC
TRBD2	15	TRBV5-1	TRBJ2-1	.	CASSLPTGGAYEQFF	TGCGCCAGCAGCTTGCCTACCGGGGGGGCTTATGAGCAGTTCTTC
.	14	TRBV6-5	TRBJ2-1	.	CASTPDSSYNEQFF	TGTGCCAGCACGCCGGACAGTTCCTACAATGAGCAGTTCTTC
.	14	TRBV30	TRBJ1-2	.	CAWSAGGGGYGYTF	TGTGCCTGGAGTGCCGGGGGGGGAGGATATGGCTACACCTTC
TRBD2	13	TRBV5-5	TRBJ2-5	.	CASSPGLVQTQYF	TGTGCCAGCAGCCCGGGACTAGTTCAGACCCAGTACTTC
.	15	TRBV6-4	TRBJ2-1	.	CASSDSGRPYNEQFF	TGTGCCAGCAGTGATTCAGGGCGGCCCTACAATGAGCAGTTCTTC
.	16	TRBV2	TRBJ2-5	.	CASSIDLLAGQETQYF	TGTGCCAGCAGTATAGACCTACTAGCCGGTCAAGAGACCCAGTACTTC
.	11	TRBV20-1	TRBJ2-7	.	CSALQAYEQYF	TGCAGTGCCTTACAAGCCTACGAGCAGTACTTC
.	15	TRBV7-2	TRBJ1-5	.	CASSLAFGSHQPQHF	TGTGCCAGCAGCTTAGCGTTCGGGTCCCATCAGCCCCAGCATTTT
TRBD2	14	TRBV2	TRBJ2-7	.	CASSPGTISTVQYF	TGTGCCAGCAGCCCCGGGACTATTTCAACGGTGCAGTACTTC
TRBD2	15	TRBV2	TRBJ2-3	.	CASSVTSGYTDTQYF	TGTGCCAGCAGTGTAACTAGCGGCTACACAGATACGCAGTATTTT
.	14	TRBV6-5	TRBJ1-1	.	CASSKKPDSLYAFF	TGTGCCAGCAGCAAAAAGCCAGACTCCCTCTATGCTTTCTTT
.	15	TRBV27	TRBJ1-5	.	CASSLSASLNQPQHF	TGTGCCAGCAGTTTATCCGCCAGTCTCAATCAGCCCCAGCATTTT
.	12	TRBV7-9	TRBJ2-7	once	CASSADRYEQYF	TGTGCCAGCAGCGCCGACAGATACGAGCAGTACTTC
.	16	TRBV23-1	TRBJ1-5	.	CASTPWDKPRNQPQHF	TGCGCCAGCACTCCATGGGACAAGCCTCGCAATCAGCCCCAGCATTTT